This T cell receptor (beta chain) came from a study of T-cell reconstitution after alpha-beta-depleted transplantation in children. The library targeted TCRbeta and was prepared with unique molecular identifiers. TCRdb re-called the PCR reads through MiXCR, storing one row per CDR3 protein. This table has hundreds of thousands of distinct CDR3 sequences, roughly 9.5% appearing once. Only a few counts were recorded for this clonotype. Germline-derived CDR1 and CDR2 are SEHNR and FQNEAQ (reference sequence). This CDR3 has 14 residues. The V end was cut by 1 base, the J end by 2 bases, with 7 bases between.

The rearrangement uses TRBV7-9 and TRBJ2-3; no clear D gene. The receptor's source is a human donor who donated a stem cell graft to a child with SCID. The input for sequencing was PBMCs from the stem cell graft donor, taken from the stem cell graft. The CDR3 loop is CASSLGSVTDTQYF. The CDR3 DNA reads TGTGCCAGCAGCTTAGGTTCAGTCACAGATACGCAGTATTTT.